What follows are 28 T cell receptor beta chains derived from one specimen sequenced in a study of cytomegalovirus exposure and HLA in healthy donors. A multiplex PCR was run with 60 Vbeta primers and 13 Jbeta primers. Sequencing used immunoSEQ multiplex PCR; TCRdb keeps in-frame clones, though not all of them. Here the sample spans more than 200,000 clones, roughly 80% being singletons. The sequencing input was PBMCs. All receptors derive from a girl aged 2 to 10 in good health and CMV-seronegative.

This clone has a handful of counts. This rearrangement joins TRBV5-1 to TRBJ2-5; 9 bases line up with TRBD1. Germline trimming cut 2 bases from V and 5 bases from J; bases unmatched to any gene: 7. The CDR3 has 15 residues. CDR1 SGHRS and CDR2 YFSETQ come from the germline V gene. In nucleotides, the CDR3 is TGCGCCAGCAGCTTCCCCGGGACAGGGCGGGAGACCCAGTACTTC. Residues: CASSFPGTGRETQYF.

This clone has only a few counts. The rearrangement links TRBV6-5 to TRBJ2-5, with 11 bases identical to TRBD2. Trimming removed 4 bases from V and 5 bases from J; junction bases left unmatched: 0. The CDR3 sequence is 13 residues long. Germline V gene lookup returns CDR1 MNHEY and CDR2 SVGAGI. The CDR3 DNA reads TGTGCCAGCAGTTCTAGCGGGAGGGAGACCCAGTACTTC. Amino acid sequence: CASSSSGRETQYF.

CDR3 sequence (DNA): TGTGCCAGCAGTGAGAAGGGAGATCAGCCCCAGCATTTT. Protein product: CASSEKGDQPQHF. The chain has TRBV2 and TRBJ1-5, with D uncertain. The V and J ends lost 3 bases and 5 bases respectively, with 8 bases between them. The CDR3 is 13 residues long. Germline V gene data show CDR1 as SNHLY and CDR2 as FYNNEI.

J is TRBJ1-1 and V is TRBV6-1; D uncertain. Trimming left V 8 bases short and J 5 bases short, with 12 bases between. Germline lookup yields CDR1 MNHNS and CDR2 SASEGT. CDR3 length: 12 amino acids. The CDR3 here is CASSGLVTEAFF. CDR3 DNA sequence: TGTGCCAGCTCGGGTCTAGTTACTGAAGCTTTCTTT.

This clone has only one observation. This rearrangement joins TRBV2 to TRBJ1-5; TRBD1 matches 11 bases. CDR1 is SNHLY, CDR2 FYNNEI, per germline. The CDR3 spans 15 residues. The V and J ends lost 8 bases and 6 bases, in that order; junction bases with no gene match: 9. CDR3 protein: CASATGTGGGQPQHF. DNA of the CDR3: TGTGCCAGCGCCACCGGGACAGGGGGAGGTCAGCCCCAGCATTTT. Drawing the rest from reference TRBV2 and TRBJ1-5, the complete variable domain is EPEVTQTPSHQVTQMGQEVILRCVPISNHLYFYWYRQILGQKVEFLVSFYNNEISEKSEIFDDQFSVERPDGSNFTLKIRSTKLEDSAMYFCASATGTGGGQPQHFGDGTRLSIL.

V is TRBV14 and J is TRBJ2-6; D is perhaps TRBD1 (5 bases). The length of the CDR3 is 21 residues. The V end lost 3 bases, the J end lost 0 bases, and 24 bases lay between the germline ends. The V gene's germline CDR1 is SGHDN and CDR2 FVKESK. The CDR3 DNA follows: TGTGCCAGCAGCCATGCCCTTCCGCCCAGGGCTGCCTACTCTGGGGCCAACGTCCTGACTTTC. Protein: CASSHALPPRAAYSGANVLTF.

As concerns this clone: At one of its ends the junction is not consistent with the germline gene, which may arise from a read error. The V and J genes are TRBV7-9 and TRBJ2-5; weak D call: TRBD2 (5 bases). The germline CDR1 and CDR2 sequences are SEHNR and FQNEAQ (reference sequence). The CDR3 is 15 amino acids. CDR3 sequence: CSSSLTGIVEETQYF. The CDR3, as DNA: TGTTCCAGCAGCTTAACGGGGATAGTCGAGGAGACCCAGTACTTC.

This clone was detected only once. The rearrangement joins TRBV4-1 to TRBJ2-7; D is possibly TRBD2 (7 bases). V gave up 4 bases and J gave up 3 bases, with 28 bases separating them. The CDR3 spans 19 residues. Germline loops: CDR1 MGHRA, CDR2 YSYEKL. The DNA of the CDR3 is TGCGCCAGCAGCCCGAGTGGCGGGGGCTTATTTCCCAGGGTCTACGAGCAGTACTTC. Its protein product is CASSPSGGGLFPRVYEQYF.

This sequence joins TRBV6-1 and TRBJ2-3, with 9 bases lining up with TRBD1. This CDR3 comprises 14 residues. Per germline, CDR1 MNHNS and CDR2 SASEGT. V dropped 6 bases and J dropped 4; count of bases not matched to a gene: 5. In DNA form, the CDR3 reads TGTGCCAGCAGACAGGGGGCTCAGGCAGATACGCAGTATTTT. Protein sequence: CASRQGAQADTQYF.

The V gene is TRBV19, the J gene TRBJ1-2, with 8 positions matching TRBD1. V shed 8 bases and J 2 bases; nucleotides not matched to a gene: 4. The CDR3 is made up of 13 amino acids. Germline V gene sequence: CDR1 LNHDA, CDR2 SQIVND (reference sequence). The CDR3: CASWTGPNYGYTF. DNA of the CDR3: TGTGCCAGTTGGACAGGGCCCAACTATGGCTACACCTTC.

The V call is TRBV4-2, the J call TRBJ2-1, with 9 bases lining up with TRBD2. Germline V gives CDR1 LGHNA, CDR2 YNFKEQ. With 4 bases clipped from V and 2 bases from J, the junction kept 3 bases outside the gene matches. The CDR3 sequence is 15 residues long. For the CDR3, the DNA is TGTGCCAGCAGCCCAATAGCGGGAGCCTACAATGAGCAGTTCTTC. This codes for CASSPIAGAYNEQFF.

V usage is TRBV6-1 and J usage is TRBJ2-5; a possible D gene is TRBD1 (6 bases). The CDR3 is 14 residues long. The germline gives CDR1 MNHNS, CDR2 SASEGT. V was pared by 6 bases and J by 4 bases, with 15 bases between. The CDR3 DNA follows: TGTGCCAGCAGCTTCCTAGGGGGACGAGAGACCCAGTACTTC. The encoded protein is CASSFLGGRETQYF.

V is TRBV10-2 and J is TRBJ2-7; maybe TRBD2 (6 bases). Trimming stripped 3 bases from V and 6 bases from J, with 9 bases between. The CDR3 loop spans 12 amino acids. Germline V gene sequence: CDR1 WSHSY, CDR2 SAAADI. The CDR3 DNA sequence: TGCGCCAGCAGTGACCCCGGGGGCGAGCAGTACTTC. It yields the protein CASSDPGGEQYF.

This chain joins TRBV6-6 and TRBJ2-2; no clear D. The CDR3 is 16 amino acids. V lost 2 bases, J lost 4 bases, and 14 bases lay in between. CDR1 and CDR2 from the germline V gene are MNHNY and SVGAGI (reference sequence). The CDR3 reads CASSYPGSASTGELFF. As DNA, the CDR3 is TGTGCCAGCAGTTACCCCGGGTCGGCGTCCACCGGGGAGCTGTTTTTT.

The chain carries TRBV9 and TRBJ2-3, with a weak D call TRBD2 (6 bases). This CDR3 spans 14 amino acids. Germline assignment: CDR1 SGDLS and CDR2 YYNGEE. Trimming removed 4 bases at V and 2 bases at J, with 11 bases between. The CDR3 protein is CASSRGTDTDTQYF. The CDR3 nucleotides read TGTGCCAGCAGCCGGGGGACGGACACAGATACGCAGTATTTT. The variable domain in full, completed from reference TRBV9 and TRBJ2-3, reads DSGVTQTPKHLITATGQRVTLRCSPRSGDLSVYWYQQSLDQGLQFLIQYYNGEERAKGNILERFSAQQFPDLHSELNLSSLELGDSALYFCASSRGTDTDTQYFGPGTRLTVL.

The CDR3 coding sequence is TGTGCCAGCAGTCCCGGCACAGGGACCTACGAGCAGTACTTC. As protein: CASSPGTGTYEQYF. The V and J genes are TRBV7-2 and TRBJ2-7; D might be TRBD1 (6 bases). The CDR3 is 14 residues long. Germline V gene lookup returns CDR1 SGHTA and CDR2 FQGNSA. With 6 bases removed from V and 2 bases from J, the gap between germline ends came to 14 bases.

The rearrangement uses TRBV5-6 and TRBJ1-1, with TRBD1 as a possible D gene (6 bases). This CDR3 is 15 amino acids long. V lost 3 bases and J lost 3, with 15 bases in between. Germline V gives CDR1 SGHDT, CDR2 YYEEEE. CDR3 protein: CASSWEQGLHTEAFF. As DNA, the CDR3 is TGTGCCAGCAGCTGGGAACAGGGCCTTCACACTGAAGCTTTCTTT.

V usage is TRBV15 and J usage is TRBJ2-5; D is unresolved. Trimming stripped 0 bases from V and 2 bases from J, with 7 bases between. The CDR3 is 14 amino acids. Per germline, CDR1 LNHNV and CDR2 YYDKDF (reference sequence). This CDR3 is CATSRDRRQETQYF. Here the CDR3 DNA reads TGTGCCACCAGCAGAGATAGGCGGCAAGAGACCCAGTACTTC.

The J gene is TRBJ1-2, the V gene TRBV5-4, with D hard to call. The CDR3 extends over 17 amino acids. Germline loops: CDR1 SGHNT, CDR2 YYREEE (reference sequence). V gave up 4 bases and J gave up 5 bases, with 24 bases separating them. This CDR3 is CASSPVLSTGSGYGYTF. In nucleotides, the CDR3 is TGTGCCAGCAGCCCTGTCCTTTCGACGGGTTCTGGATATGGCTACACCTTC. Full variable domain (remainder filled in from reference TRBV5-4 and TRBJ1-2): ETGVTQSPTHLIKTRGQQVTLRCSSQSGHNTVSWYQQALGQGPQFIFQYYREEENGRGNFPPRFSGLQFPNYSSELNVNALELDDSALYLCASSPVLSTGSGYGYTFGSGTRLTVV.

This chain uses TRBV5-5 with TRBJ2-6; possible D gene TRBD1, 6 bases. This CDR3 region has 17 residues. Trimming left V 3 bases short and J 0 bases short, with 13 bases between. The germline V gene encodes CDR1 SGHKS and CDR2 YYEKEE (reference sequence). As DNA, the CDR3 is TGTGCCAGCAGCTCTCGAGGACAGACCTCTGGGGCCAACGTCCTGACTTTC. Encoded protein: CASSSRGQTSGANVLTF. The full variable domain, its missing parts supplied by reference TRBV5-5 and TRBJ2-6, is DAGVTQSPTHLIKTRGQQVTLRCSPISGHKSVSWYQQVLGQGPQFIFQYYEKEERGRGNFPDRFSARQFPNYSSELNVNALLLGDSALYLCASSSRGQTSGANVLTFGAGSRLTVL.

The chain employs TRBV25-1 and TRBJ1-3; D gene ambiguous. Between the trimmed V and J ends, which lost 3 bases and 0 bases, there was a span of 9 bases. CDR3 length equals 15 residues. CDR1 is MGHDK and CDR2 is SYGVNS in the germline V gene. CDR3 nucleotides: TGTGCCAGCAGTGATCAAGACAACTCTGGAAACACCATATATTTT. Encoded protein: CASSDQDNSGNTIYF.

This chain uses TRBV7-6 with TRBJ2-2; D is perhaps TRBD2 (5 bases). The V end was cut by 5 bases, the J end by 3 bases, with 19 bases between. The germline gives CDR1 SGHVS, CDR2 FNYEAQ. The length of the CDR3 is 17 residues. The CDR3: CASSHTRAAGYTGELFF. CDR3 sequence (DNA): TGTGCCAGCAGCCACACGCGGGCAGCAGGATACACCGGGGAGCTGTTTTTT. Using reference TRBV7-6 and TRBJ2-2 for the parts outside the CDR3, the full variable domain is GAGVSQSPRYKVTKRGQDVALRCDPISGHVSLYWYRQALGQGPEFLTYFNYEAQQDKSGLPNDRFSAERPEGSISTLTIQRTEQRDSAMYRCASSHTRAAGYTGELFFGEGSRLTVL.

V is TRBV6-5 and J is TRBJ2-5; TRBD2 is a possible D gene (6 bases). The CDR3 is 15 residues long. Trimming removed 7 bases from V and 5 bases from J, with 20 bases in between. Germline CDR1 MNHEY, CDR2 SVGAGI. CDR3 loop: CASMGASVGSETQYF. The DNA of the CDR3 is TGTGCCAGCATGGGAGCTAGCGTTGGATCGGAGACCCAGTACTTC.

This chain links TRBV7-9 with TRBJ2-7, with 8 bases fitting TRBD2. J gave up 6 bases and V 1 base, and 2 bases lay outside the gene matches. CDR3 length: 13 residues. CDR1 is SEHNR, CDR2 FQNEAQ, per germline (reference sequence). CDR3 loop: CASSLDAGGEQYF. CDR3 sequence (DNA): TGTGCCAGCAGCTTAGACGCGGGAGGCGAGCAGTACTTC.

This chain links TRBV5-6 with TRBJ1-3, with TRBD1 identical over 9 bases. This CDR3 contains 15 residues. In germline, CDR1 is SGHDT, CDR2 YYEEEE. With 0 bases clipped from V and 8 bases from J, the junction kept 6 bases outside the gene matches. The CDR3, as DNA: TGTGCCAGCAGCTTGGGTCCGGGGACAGGGTACACCATATATTTT. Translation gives CASSLGPGTGYTIYF.

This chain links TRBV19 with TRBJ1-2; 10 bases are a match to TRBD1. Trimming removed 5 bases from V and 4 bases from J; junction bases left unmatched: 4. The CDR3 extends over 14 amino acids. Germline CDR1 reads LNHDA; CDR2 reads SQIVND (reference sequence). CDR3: CASSGRTGGYGYTF. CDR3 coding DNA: TGTGCCAGTAGTGGCAGGACAGGGGGCTATGGCTACACCTTC.

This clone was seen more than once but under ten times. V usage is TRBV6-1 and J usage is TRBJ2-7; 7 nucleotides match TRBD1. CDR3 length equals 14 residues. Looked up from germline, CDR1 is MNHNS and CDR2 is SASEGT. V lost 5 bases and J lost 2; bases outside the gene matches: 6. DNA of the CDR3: TGTGCCAGCAGTCCCCGGGACAGCGCCTACGAGCAGTACTTC. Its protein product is CASSPRDSAYEQYF.

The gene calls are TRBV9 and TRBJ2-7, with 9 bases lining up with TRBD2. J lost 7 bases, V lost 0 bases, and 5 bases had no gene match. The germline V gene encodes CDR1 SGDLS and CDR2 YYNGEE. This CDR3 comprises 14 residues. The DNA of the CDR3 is TGTGCCAGCAGCGTAGGCGGGGGGGCCAGGGAGCAGTACTTC. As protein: CASSVGGGAREQYF. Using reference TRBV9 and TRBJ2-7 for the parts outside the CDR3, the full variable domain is DSGVTQTPKHLITATGQRVTLRCSPRSGDLSVYWYQQSLDQGLQFLIQYYNGEERAKGNILERFSAQQFPDLHSELNLSSLELGDSALYFCASSVGGGAREQYFGPGTRLTVT.